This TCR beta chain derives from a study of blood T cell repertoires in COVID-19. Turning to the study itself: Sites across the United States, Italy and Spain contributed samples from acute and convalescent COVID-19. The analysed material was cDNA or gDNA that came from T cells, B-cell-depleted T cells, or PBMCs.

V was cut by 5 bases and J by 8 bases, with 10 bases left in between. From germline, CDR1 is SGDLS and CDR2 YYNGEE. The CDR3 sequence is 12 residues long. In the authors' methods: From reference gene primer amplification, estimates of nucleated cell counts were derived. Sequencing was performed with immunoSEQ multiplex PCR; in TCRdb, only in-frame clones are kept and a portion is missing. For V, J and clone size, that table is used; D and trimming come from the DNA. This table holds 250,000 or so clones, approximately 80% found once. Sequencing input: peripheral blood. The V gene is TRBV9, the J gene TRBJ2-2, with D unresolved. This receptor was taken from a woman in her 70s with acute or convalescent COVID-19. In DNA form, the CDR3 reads TGTGCCAGCAGTGCCCGAGCAGGGGAGCTGTTTTTT. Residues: CASSARAGELFF. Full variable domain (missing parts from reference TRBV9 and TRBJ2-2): DSGVTQTPKHLITATGQRVTLRCSPRSGDLSVYWYQQSLDQGLQFLIQYYNGEERAKGNILERFSAQQFPDLHSELNLSSLELGDSALYFCASSARAGELFFGEGSRLTVL.